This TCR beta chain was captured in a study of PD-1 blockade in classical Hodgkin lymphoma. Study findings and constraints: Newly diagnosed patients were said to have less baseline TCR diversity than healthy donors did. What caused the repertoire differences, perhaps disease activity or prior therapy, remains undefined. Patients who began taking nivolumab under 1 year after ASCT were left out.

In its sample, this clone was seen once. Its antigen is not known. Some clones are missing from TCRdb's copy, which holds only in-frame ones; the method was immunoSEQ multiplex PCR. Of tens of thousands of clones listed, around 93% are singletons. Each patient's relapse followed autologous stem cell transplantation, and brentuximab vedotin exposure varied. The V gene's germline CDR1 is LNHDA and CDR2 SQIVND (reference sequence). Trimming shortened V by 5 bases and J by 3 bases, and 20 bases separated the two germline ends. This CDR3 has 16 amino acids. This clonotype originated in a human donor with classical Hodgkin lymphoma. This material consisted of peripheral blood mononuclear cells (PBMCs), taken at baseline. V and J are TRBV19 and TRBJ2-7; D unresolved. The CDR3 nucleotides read TGTGCCAGTAGTTCCGACGGACCAACGGTGGACTACGAGCAGTACTTC. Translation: CASSSDGPTVDYEQYF.